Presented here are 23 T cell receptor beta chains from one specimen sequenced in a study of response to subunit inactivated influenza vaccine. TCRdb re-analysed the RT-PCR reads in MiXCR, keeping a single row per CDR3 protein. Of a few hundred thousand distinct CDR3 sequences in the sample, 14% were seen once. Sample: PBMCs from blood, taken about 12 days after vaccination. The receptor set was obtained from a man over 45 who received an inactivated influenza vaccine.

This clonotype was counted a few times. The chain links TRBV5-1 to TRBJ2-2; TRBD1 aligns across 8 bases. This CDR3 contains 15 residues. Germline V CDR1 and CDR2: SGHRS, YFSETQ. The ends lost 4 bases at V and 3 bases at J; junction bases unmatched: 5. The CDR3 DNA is TGCGCCAGCAGCGGAGGACAGGGCGACACCGGGGAGCTGTTTTTT. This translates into CASSGGQGDTGELFF.

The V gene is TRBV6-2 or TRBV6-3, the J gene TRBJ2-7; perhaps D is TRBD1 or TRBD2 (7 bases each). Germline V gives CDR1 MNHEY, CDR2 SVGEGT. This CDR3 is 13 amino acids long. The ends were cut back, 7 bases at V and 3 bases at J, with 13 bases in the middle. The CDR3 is CASKTGRDYEQYF. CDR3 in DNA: TGTGCCAGCAAGACAGGGAGGGACTACGAGCAGTACTTC.

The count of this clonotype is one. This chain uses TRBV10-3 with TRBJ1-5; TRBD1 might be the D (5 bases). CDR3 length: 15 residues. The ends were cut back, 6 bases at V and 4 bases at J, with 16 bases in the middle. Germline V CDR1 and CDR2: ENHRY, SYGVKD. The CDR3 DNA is TGTGCCATCAGGGAAGGGCAGGGTAGAAATCAGCCCCAGCATTTT. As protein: CAIREGQGRNQPQHF.

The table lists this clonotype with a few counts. CDR3 sequence reads: CSARDGGRTTDTQYF. The CDR3 coding sequence is TGCAGTGCTAGAGATGGCGGGAGGACCACAGATACGCAGTATTTT. The chain joins TRBV20-1 to TRBJ2-3; TRBD2 matches 8 bases. The junction had 4 bases not matched to a gene; V was cut back by 0 bases and J by 2 bases. Germline CDR1 DFQATT, CDR2 SNEGSKA (reference sequence). This CDR3 is built from 15 residues.

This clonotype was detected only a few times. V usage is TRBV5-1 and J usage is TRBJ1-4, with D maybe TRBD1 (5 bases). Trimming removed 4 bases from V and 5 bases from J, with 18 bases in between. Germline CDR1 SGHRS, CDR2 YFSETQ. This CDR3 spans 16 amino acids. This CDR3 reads CASSTGSGTRNEKLFF. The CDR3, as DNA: TGCGCCAGCAGCACGGGCTCCGGGACGAGAAATGAAAAACTGTTTTTT. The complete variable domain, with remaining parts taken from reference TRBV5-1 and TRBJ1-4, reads KAGVTQTPRYLIKTRGQQVTLSCSPISGHRSVSWYQQTPGQGLQFLFEYFSETQRNKGNFPGRFSGRQFSNSRSEMNVSTLELGDSALYLCASSTGSGTRNEKLFFGSGTQLSVL.

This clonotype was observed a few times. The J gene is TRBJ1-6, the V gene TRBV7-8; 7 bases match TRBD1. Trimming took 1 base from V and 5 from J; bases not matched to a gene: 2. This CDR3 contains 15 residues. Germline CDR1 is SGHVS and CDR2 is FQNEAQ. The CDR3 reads CASSLGQGNNSPLHF. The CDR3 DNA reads TGTGCCAGCAGCTTAGGACAGGGCAATAATTCACCCCTCCACTTT.

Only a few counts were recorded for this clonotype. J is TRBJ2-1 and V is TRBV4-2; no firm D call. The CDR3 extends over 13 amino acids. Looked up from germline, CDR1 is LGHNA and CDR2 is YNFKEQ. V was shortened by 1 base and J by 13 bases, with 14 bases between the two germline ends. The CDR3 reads CASSQVAVPDQFF. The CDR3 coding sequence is TGTGCCAGCAGCCAAGTAGCTGTACCGGACCAGTTCTTC.

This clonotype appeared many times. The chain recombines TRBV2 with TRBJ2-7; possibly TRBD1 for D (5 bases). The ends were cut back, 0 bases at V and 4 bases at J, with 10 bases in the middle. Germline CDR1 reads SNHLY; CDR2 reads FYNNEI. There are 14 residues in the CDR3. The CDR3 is CASSEALQGYEQYF. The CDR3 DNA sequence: TGTGCCAGCAGTGAAGCGCTTCAGGGTTACGAGCAGTACTTC.

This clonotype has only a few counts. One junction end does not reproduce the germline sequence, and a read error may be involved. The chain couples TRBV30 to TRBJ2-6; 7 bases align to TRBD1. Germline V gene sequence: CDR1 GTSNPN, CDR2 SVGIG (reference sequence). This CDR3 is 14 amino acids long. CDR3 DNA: TGTGCCCGGAGCCAGGGGGTTGGGGCCAACGTCCTGACTTTC. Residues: CARSQGVGANVLTF. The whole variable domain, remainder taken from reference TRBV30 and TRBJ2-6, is SQTIHQWPATLVQPVGSPLSLECTVEGTSNPNLYWYRQAAGRGLQLLFYSVGIGQISSEVPQNLSASRPQDRQFILSSKKLLLSDSGFYLCARSQGVGANVLTFGAGSRLTVL.

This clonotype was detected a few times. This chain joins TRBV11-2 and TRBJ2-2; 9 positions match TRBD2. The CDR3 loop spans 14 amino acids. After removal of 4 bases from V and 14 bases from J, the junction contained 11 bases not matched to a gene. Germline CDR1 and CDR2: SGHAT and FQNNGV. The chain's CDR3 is CASSSLTSGRQLFF. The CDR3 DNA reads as TGTGCCAGCAGCTCCCTCACTAGCGGGCGGCAACTGTTTTTT.

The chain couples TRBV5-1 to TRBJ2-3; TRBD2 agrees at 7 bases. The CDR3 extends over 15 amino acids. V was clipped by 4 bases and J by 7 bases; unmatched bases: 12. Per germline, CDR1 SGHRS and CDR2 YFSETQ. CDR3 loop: CASSEGLPLRNTQYF. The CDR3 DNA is TGCGCCAGCAGCGAGGGACTACCCTTAAGAAATACGCAGTATTTT.

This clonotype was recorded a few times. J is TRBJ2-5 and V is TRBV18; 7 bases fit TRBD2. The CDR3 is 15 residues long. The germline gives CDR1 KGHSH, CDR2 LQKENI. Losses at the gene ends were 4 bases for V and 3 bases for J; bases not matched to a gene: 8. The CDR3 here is CASSRTGLPKETQYF. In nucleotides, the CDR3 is TGTGCCAGCTCACGAACGGGACTACCGAAAGAGACCCAGTACTTC.

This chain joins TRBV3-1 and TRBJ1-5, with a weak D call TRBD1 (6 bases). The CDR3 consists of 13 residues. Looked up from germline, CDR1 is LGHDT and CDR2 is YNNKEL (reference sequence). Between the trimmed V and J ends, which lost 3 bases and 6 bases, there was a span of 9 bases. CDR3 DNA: TGTGCCAGCAGCCACAGGGGAGGTCAGCCCCAGCATTTT. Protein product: CASSHRGGQPQHF.

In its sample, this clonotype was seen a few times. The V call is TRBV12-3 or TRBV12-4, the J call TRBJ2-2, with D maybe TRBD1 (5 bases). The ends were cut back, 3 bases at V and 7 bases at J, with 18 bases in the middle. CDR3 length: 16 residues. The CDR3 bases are TGTGCCAGCAGTTTGGGTTCTGGGGCGCGTCTCGGGGAGCTGTTTTTT. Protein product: CASSLGSGARLGELFF.

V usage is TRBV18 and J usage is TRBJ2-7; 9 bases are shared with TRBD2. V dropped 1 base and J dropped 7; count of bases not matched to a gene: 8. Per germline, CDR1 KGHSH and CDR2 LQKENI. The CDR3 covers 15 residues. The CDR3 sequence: CASSPRGGRAGEQYF. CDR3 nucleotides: TGTGCCAGCTCACCACGTGGCGGGAGGGCCGGAGAGCAGTACTTC.

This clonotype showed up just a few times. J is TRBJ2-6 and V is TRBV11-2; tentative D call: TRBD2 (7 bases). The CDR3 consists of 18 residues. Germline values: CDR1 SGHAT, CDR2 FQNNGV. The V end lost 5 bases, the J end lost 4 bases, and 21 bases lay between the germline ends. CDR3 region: CASSRLGGVLVGANVLTF. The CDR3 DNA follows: TGTGCCAGCAGCCGATTAGGGGGGGTCTTGGTCGGGGCCAACGTCCTGACTTTC.

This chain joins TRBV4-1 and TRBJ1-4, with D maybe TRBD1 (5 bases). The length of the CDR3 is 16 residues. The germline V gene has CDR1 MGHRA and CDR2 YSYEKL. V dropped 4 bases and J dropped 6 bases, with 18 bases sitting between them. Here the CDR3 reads CASSPAQGAVHEKLFF. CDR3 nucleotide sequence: TGCGCCAGCAGCCCAGCGCAGGGAGCTGTACATGAAAAACTGTTTTTT.

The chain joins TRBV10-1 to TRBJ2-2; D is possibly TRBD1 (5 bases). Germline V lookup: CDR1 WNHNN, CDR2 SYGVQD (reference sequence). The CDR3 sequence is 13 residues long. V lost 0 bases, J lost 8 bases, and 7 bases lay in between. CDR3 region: CASSESGRGELFF. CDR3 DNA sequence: TGCGCCAGCAGTGAGTCGGGGCGAGGGGAGCTGTTTTTT.

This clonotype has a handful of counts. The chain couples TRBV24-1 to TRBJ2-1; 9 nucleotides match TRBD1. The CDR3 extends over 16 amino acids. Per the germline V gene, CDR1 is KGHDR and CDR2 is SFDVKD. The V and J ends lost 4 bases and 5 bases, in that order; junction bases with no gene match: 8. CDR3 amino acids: CATSDPPGQGDNEQFF. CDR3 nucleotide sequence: TGTGCCACCAGTGACCCTCCGGGACAGGGTGACAATGAGCAGTTCTTC.

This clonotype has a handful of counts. The CDR3: CASSWGNRGEQYF. CDR3 nucleotides: TGTGCCAGCAGTTGGGGAAACAGGGGCGAGCAGTACTTC. The chain carries TRBV7-2 and TRBJ2-7; 7 nucleotides line up with TRBD1. Trimming cost V 6 bases and J 6 bases; bases outside gene matches: 8. In germline, CDR1 is SGHTA, CDR2 FQGNSA. The CDR3 extends over 13 amino acids.

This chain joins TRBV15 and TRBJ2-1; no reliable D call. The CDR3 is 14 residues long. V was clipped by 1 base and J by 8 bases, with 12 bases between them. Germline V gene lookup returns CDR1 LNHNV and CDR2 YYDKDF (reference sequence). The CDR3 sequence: CATSRGRAADEQFF. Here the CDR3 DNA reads TGTGCCACCAGCAGAGGCCGGGCAGCCGATGAGCAGTTCTTC.

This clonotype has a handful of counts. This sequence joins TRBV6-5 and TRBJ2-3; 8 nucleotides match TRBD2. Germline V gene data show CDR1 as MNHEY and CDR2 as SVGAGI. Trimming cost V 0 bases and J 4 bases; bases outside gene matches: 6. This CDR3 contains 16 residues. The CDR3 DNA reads TGTGCCAGCAGTTACTCAGGCAGCGGGAGCGCAGATACGCAGTATTTT. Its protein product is CASSYSGSGSADTQYF.

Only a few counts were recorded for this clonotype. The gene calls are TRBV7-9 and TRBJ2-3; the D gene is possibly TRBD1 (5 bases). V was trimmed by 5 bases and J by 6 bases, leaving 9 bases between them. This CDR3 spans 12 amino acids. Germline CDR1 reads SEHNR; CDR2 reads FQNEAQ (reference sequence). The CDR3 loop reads CASSPTVDTQYF. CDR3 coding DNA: TGTGCCAGCAGCCCGACAGTGGATACGCAGTATTTT. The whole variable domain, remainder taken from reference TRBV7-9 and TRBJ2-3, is DTGVSQNPRHKITKRGQNVTFRCDPISEHNRLYWYRQTLGQGPEFLTYFQNEAQLEKSRLLSDRFSAERPKGSFSTLEIQRTEQGDSAMYLCASSPTVDTQYFGPGTRLTVL.